The T cell receptor (beta chain) under discussion was sequenced for a study of T cell changes during pregnancy in multiple sclerosis. Repertoires were generated with immunoSEQ multiplex PCR, while TCRdb's copy carries only in-frame clones and drops some. The sample has about 89,000 clones; over 90% are singletons. The sequences come from peripheral blood, collected in the third trimester of pregnancy. This clonotype originated in a female donor with multiple sclerosis, enrolled in a pregnancy study.

CDR3 bases: TGTGCCAGCAGCGCCATCCGGACAGGGGGGAACACCGGGGAGCTGTTTTTT. It specifies CASSAIRTGGNTGELFF. This rearrangement joins TRBV9 to TRBJ2-2; 10 bases fit TRBD1. The length of the CDR3 is 17 residues. The ends lost 3 bases at V and 1 base at J; junction bases unmatched: 6. Germline V lookup: CDR1 SGDLS, CDR2 YYNGEE.